This note documents a single TCR beta chain sequence. The antigen remains undetermined. This CDR3 spans 16 amino acids. Trimming took 4 bases from V and 2 from J; bases not matched to a gene: 7. Germline lookup yields CDR1 KGHSH and CDR2 LQKENI. Data came from immunoSEQ multiplex PCR; TCRdb stores just in-frame clones and leaves some out. The sample records about 42,000 clones, approximately 80% being singletons. The data stem from a study of a mutant IDH1 vaccine in newly diagnosed glioma. Sample time point: week 35, safety follow-up. The content of each vaccine dose was 300 ug of mutant IDH1 20-mer peptide, and topical imiquimod accompanied it.

The gene calls are TRBV18 and TRBJ2-2, with 7 bases that match TRBD1. The specimen was PBMCs, collected from a glioma patient whose treatment included an IDH1 peptide vaccine. The receptor was isolated from a woman in her forties or fifties with glioma. DNA for the CDR3: TGTGCCAGCTCACAACAGGCAGGGGGAAACACCGGGGAGCTGTTTTTT. Translated: CASSQQAGGNTGELFF.